Included here is one T cell receptor (beta chain) sequence, with context. MiXCR, applied by TCRdb to the reads, yields one record per CDR3 protein. The repertoire holds roughly 310,000 distinct CDR3 sequences, with around a sixth as singletons. Germline V gene lookup returns CDR1 SGHRS and CDR2 YFSETQ. The V segment lost 3 bases and the J segment 0 bases; nucleotides outside the gene matches: 4. CDR3 size: 16 residues. The sample is drawn from a study of T cell repertoires in cytomegalovirus infection. The sequenced sample was PBMCs. The TCR sequence derives from a human donor in good health (CMV status not recorded). Some clones in this sample may be carry-over from other donors' samples. The gene calls are TRBV5-1 and TRBJ2-2, with TRBD1 matching over 8 bases. Here the CDR3 reads CASSSGQAANTGELFF. CDR3 sequence (DNA): TGCGCCAGCAGCTCGGGACAGGCCGCGAACACCGGGGAGCTGTTTTTT.